The T cell receptor beta chain under discussion was sequenced for a study of cytomegalovirus exposure and HLA in healthy donors. With 60 Vbeta and 13 Jbeta primers, the PCR was carried out. Here immunoSEQ multiplex PCR was the method, and the copy in TCRdb shows in-frame clones only, minus some. The data include roughly 51,000 clones; the top ten clones carry 2% to 2.5%. Nominal health characterized the donors when sampled, though unrecorded immune exposures were likely. The TCR comes from a middle-aged woman in good health and CMV-seronegative. The sample comprised PBMCs.

As DNA, the CDR3 is TGTGCCAGCAGTGAAGACCCCAGCTCCTATAATTCACCCCTCCACTTT. It translates to CASSEDPSSYNSPLHF. The chain recombines TRBV6-1 with TRBJ1-6, with no clear D. The CDR3 has 16 amino acids. Germline values: CDR1 MNHNS, CDR2 SASEGT. Trimming left V 1 base short and J 0 bases short, with 7 bases between.